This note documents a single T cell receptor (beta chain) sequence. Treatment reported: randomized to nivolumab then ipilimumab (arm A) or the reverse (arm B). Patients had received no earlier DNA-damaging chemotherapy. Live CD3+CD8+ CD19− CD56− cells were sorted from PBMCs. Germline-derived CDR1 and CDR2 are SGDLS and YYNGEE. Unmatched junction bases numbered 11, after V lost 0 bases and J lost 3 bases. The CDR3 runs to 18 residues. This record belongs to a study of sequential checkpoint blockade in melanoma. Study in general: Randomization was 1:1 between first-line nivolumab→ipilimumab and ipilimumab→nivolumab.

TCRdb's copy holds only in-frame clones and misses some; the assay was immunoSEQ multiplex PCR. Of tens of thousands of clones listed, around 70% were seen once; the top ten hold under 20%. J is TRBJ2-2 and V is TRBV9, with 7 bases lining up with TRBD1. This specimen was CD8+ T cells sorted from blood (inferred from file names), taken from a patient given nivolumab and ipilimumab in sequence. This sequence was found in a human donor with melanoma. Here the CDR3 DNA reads TGTGCCAGCAGCGTAGACGGTCCAGGACAGGTCGACACCGGGGAGCTGTTTTTT. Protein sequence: CASSVDGPGQVDTGELFF.